This T cell receptor (beta chain) comes out of a study of blood T cell repertoires in COVID-19. Study at large: PBMCs, B-cell-depleted T cells, or T cells were the source of the cDNA or gDNA that made up the material.

Assay used: immunoSEQ multiplex PCR; TCRdb lists only in-frame clones, some missing. Of fewer than 300,000 clones detected, roughly 91% appear once; the ten largest clones hold 8% to 10%. Those enrolled, adults aged roughly 18 to 90 years, came from 20 to 25 US areas. Cohorts were determined from participant-reported clinical history. Two consecutive negative NP/OP PCR tests, clearance, or resolved symptoms defined Cohort 3 recovery. The trim removed 7 bases at V and 6 bases at J, leaving 8 bases unmatched. This CDR3 region has 14 residues. The germline gives CDR1 MNHEY, CDR2 SMNVEV (reference sequence).

Sequencing was carried out using PBMCs or T cells enriched from blood (not recorded which). The chain links TRBV27 to TRBJ2-2; 7 bases match TRBD1. The clonotype was recovered from a man aged 35 to 55 who had recovered from COVID-19. The CDR3 is CASIPTGWPGELFF. For the CDR3, the DNA is TGTGCCAGCATCCCGACAGGGTGGCCCGGGGAGCTGTTTTTT.